The T cell receptor (beta chain) under discussion was sequenced for a study of T-cell reconstitution after alpha-beta-depleted transplantation in children. Germline-derived CDR1 and CDR2 are LGHDT and YNNKEL (reference sequence). The CDR3 loop spans 13 amino acids. Between the trimmed V and J ends, which lost 4 bases and 13 bases, there was a span of 17 bases. Unique molecular identifiers were incorporated into the prepared TCRbeta library. TCRdb ran MiXCR on the PCR reads and lists one entry per CDR3 protein. This sample carries hundreds of thousands of distinct CDR3 sequences, around 13% of them seen once, and the ten largest clones take about 0.79%. This clonotype has a count of ten or more.

The chain is built from TRBV3-1 and TRBJ2-1; the D is unclear. Specimen: PBMCs, collected before TCRalphabeta/CD19-depleted stem cell transplant. The TCR sequence derives from a girl aged 2 to 9 with congenital amegakaryocytic thrombocytopenia, due to receive a stem cell transplant. The CDR3 coding sequence is TGTGCCAGCAGCCTGGAGAATGGAGACTCACAGTTCTTC. Amino acids: CASSLENGDSQFF.